This T cell receptor (beta chain) was observed in a study of molecular identifiers for immune sequencing clone quantification. At least ten counts were recorded for this clonotype. One entry per CDR3 protein, called by TCRdb with MiXCR from the PCR reads. The sample consists of about 640,000 distinct CDR3 sequences, less than 20% of them appearing once. CDR1 is SGHRS and CDR2 is YFSETQ in the germline V gene. This CDR3 contains 16 residues. J lost 4 bases, V lost 4 bases, and 11 bases had no gene match. Sequencing input: naive CD8+ T cells from blood, with Jurkat cell RNA spiked in. This sample's subset: FACS-sorted CD8+CD4-CCR7+CD45RA+ naive T cells. The V call is TRBV5-1, the J call TRBJ2-5; 9 nucleotides agree with TRBD2. The source of this sequence is a human donor in good health. Some libraries in this study had Jurkat cell RNA spiked in. In nucleotides, the CDR3 is TGCGCCAGCAGCGGGGGACTAGCCTACTTAGCAGAGACCCAGTACTTC. Amino acid sequence: CASSGGLAYLAETQYF.